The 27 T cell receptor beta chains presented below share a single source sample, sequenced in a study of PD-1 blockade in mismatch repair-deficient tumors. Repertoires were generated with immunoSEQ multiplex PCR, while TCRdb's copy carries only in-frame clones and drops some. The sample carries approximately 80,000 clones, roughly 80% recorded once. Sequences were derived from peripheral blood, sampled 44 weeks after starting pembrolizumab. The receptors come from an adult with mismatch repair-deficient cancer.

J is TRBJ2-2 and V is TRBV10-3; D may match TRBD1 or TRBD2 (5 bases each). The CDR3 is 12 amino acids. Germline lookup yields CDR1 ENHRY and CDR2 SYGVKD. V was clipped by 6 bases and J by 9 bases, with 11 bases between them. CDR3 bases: TGTGCCATCAGGGATGGGGGAAGGGAGCTGTTTTTT. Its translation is CAIRDGGRELFF.

CDR3 in amino acids: CAWSVNSLYNEQFF. In nucleotides, the CDR3 is TGTGCCTGGAGTGTAAACAGTTTGTACAATGAGCAGTTCTTC. The chain carries TRBV30 and TRBJ2-1; D gene ambiguous. This CDR3 region has 14 residues. Germline-derived CDR1 and CDR2 are GTSNPN and SVGIG (reference sequence). Trimming pared 0 bases from V and 4 bases from J, leaving 10 bases between. Using reference TRBV30 and TRBJ2-1 for the parts outside the CDR3, the full variable domain is SQTIHQWPATLVQPVGSPLSLECTVEGTSNPNLYWYRQAAGRGLQLLFYSVGIGQISSEVPQNLSASRPQDRQFILSSKKLLLSDSGFYLCAWSVNSLYNEQFFGPGTRLTVL.

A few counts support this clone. CDR3 bases: TGCGCCAGCAGCTACGTACAGGGGCCGGAGACCCAGTACTTC. As protein: CASSYVQGPETQYF. The chain employs TRBV5-1 and TRBJ2-5; 7 bases fit TRBD1. The CDR3 runs to 14 residues. V trimming: 3 bases; J trimming: 5 bases; junction bases outside the gene matches: 7. Germline CDR1 is SGHRS and CDR2 is YFSETQ.

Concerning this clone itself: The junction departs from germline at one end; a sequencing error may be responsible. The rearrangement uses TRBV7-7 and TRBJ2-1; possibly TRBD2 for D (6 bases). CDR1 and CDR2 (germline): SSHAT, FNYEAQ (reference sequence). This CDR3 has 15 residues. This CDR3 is CASSLQDWGDNEQFF. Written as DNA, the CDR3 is TGTGCTAGCAGCTTACAGGACTGGGGGGACAATGAGCAGTTCTTC.

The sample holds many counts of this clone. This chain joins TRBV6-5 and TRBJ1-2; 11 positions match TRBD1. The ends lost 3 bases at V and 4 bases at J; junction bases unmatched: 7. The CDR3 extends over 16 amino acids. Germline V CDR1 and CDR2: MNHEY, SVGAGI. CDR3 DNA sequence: TGTGCCAGCAGTTATGTCCGGACAGGGGGCGGCTATGGCTACACCTTC. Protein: CASSYVRTGGGYGYTF.

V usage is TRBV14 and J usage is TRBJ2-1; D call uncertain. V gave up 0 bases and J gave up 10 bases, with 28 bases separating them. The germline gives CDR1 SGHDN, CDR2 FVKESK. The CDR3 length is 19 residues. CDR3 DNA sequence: TGTGCCAGCAGCCAAGATTTAGTTTGGGCAGCGCCTCTCCAAAGAGAGCAGTTCTTC. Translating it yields CASSQDLVWAAPLQREQFF. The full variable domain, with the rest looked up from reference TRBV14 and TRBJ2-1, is EAGVTQFPSHSVIEKGQTVTLRCDPISGHDNLYWYRRVMGKEIKFLLHFVKESKQDESGMPNNRFLAERTGGTYSTLKVQPAELEDSGVYFCASSQDLVWAAPLQREQFFGPGTRLTVL.

CDR3 DNA: TGTGCCAGTAGCCCAGACAGGGATGGCGAGCAGTACTTC. As protein: CASSPDRDGEQYF. The chain employs TRBV19 and TRBJ2-7, with 7 bases matching TRBD1. In germline, CDR1 is LNHDA, CDR2 SQIVND (reference sequence). CDR3 length: 13 residues. The trim removed 6 bases at V and 6 bases at J, leaving 8 bases unmatched. The complete variable domain, with remaining parts taken from reference TRBV19 and TRBJ2-7, reads DGGITQSPKYLFRKEGQNVTLSCEQNLNHDAMYWYRQDPGQGLRLIYYSQIVNDFQKGDIAEGYSVSREKKESFPLTVTSAQKNPTAFYLCASSPDRDGEQYFGPGTRLTVT.

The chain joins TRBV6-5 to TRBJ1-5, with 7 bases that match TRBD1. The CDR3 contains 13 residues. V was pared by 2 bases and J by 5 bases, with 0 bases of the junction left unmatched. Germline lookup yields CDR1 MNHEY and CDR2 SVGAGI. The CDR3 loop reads CASSYDRDQPQHF. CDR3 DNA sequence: TGTGCCAGCAGTTACGACAGGGATCAGCCCCAGCATTTT.

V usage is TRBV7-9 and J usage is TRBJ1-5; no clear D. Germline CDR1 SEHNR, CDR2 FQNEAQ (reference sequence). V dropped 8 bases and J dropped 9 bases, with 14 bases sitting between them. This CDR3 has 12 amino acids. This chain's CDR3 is CASSGQEWPQHF. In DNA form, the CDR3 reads TGTGCCAGCTCCGGCCAGGAATGGCCCCAGCATTTT.

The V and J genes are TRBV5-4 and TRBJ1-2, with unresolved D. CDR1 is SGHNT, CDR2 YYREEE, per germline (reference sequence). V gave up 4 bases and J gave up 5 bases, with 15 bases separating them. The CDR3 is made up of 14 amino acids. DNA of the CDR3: TGTGCCAGCAGCCCTATCGGGGAGGATTATGGCTACACCTTC. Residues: CASSPIGEDYGYTF.

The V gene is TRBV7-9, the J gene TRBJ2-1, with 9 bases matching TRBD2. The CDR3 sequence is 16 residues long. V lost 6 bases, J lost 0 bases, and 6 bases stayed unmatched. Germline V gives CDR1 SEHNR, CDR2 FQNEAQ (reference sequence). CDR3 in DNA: TGTGCCAGCAGATCCATAGCGGGAGTCTCCTACAATGAGCAGTTCTTC. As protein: CASRSIAGVSYNEQFF.

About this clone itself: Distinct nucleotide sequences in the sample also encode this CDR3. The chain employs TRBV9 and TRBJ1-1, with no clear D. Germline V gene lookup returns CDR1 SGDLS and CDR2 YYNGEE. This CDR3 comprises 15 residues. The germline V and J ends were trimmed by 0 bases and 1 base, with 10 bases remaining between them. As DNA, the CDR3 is TGTGCCAGCAGCGTAGTCGACTCAGGGAACACTGAAGCTTTCTTT. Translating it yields CASSVVDSGNTEAFF.

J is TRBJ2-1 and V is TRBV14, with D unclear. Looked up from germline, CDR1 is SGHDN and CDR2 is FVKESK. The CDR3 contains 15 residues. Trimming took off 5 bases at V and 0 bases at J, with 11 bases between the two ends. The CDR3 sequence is CASSDNLSSYNEQFF. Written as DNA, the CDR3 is TGTGCCAGCAGCGACAACTTGAGCTCCTACAATGAGCAGTTCTTC.

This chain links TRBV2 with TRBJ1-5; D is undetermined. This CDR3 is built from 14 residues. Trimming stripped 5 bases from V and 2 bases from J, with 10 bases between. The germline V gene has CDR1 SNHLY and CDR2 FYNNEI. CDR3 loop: CASSPDGGNQPQHF. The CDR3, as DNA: TGTGCCAGCAGTCCCGACGGGGGCAATCAGCCCCAGCATTTT.

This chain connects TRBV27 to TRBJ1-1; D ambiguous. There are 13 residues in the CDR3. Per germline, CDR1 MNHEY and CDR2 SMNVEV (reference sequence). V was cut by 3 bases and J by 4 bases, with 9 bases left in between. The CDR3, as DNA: TGTGCCAGCAGTTTCTACGGCAGCACTGAAGCTTTCTTT. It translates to CASSFYGSTEAFF.

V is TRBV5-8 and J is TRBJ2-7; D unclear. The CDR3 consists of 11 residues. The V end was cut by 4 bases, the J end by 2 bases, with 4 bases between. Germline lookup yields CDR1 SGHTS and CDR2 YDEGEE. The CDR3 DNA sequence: TGTGCCAGCAGCCAAACCTACGAGCAGTACTTC. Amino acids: CASSQTYEQYF.

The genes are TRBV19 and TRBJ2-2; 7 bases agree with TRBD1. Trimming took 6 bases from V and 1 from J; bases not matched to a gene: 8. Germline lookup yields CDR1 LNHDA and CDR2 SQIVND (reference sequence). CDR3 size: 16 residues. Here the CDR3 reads CASSHSGQRNTGELFF. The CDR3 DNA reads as TGTGCCAGTAGCCATTCGGGACAGCGGAACACCGGGGAGCTGTTTTTT.

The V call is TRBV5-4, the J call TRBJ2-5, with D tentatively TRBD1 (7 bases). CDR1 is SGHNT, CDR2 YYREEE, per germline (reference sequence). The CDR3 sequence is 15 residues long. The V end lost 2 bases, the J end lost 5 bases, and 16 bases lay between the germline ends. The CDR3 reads CASSFLGGGGETQYF. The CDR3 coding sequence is TGTGCCAGCAGCTTCTTAGGAGGGGGCGGGGAGACCCAGTACTTC.

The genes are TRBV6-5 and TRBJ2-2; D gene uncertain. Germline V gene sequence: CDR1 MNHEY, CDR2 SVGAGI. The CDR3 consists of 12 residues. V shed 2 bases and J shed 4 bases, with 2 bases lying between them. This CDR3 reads CASSYVTGELFF. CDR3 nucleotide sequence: TGTGCCAGCAGTTACGTCACCGGGGAGCTGTTTTTT.

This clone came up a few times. The CDR3 protein is CASSWGDRNEKLFF. CDR3 sequence (DNA): TGCGCCAGCAGCTGGGGTGACAGGAATGAAAAACTGTTTTTT. The chain is built from TRBV5-1 and TRBJ1-4, with TRBD1 as a possible D gene (6 bases). Germline lookup yields CDR1 SGHRS and CDR2 YFSETQ. The CDR3 extends over 14 amino acids. The ends were cut back, 3 bases at V and 5 bases at J, with 11 bases in the middle.

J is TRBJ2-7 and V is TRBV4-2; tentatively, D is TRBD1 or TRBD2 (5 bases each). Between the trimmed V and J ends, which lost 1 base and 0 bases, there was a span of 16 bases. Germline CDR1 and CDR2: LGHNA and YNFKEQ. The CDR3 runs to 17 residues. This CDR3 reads CASSQAVPGTVSYEQYF. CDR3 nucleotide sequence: TGTGCCAGCAGCCAAGCCGTACCCGGGACCGTCTCCTACGAGCAGTACTTC.

The CDR3, as DNA: TGTGCTAGTGGTTTCGGGGGAGGGGAGACCCAGTACTTC. This gives the protein CASGFGGGETQYF. This chain links TRBV12-5 with TRBJ2-5; 7 bases align to TRBD2. The ends lost 3 bases at V and 5 bases at J; junction bases unmatched: 3. The CDR3 contains 13 residues. Looked up from germline, CDR1 is LGHNT and CDR2 is FRNRAP.

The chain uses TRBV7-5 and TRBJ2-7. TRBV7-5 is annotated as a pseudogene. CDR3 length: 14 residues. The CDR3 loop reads CASSLVSGAGEQYF. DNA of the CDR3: TGTGCCAGCAGCTTAGTTTCTGGGGCGGGCGAGCAGTACTTC.

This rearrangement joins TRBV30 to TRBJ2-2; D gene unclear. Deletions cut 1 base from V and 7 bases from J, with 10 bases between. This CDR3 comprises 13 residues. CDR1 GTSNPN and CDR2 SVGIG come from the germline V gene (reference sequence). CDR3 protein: CAWSGLAHGELFF. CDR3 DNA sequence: TGTGCCTGGAGTGGGTTAGCTCACGGGGAGCTGTTTTTT.

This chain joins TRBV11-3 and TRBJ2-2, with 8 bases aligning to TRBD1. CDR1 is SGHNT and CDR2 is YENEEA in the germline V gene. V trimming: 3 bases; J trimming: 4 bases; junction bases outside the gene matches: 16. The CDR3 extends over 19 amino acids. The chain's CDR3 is CASSLADRVTFGGTGELFF. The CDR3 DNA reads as TGTGCCAGCAGCTTGGCGGACAGGGTGACTTTCGGAGGCACCGGGGAGCTGTTTTTT.

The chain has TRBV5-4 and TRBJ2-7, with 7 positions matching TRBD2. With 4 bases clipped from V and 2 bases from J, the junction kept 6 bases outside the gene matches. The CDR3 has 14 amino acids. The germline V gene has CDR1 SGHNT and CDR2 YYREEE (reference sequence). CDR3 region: CASSNKGTTYEQYF. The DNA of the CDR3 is TGTGCCAGCAGCAACAAGGGGACTACCTACGAGCAGTACTTC. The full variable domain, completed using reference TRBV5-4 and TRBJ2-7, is ETGVTQSPTHLIKTRGQQVTLRCSSQSGHNTVSWYQQALGQGPQFIFQYYREEENGRGNFPPRFSGLQFPNYSSELNVNALELDDSALYLCASSNKGTTYEQYFGPGTRLTVT.

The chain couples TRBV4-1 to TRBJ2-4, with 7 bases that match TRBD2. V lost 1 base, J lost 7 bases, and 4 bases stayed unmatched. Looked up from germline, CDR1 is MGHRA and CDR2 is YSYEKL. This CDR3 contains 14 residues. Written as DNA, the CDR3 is TGCGCCAGCAGCCAAGGGGGGGGGTTCAACATTCAGTACTTC. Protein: CASSQGGGFNIQYF.